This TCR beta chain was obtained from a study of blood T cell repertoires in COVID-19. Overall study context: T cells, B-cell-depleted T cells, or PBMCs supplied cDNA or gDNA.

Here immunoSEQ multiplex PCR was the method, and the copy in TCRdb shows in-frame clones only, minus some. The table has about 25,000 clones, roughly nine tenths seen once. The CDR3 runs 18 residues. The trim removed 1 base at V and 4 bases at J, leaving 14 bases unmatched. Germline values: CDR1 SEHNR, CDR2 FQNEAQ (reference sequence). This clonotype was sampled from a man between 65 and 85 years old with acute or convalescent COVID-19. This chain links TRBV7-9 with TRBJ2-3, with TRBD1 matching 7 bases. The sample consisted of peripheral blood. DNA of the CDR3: TGTGCCAGCAGCTTAGGGGCTTCCGGGACAGTTAGGGCAGATACGCAGTATTTT. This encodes CASSLGASGTVRADTQYF. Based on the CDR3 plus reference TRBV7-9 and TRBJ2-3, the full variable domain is DTGVSQNPRHKITKRGQNVTFRCDPISEHNRLYWYRQTLGQGPEFLTYFQNEAQLEKSRLLSDRFSAERPKGSFSTLEIQRTEQGDSAMYLCASSLGASGTVRADTQYFGPGTRLTVL.